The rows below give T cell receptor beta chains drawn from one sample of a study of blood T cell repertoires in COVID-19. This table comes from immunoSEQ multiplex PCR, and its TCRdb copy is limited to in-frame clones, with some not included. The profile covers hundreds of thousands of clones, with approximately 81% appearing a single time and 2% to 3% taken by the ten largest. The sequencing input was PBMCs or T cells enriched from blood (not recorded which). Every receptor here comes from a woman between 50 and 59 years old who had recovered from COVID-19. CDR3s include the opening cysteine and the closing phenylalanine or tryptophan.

cdr3_aa: CASSYSGGEREAFF
j_call: TRBJ1-1
v_call: TRBV6-5

cdr3_aa: CASSSPPNRGGNQPQHF
j_call: TRBJ1-5
v_call: TRBV6-2/TRBV6-3

cdr3_aa: CASKDREGLYEQYF
j_call: TRBJ2-7
v_call: TRBV7-9

cdr3_aa: CASSFTSGNNEQFF
j_call: TRBJ2-1
v_call: TRBV11-3

cdr3_aa: CASARGLAGGRRPETQYF
j_call: TRBJ2-5
v_call: TRBV5-1

cdr3_aa: CASSPDRLYGYTF
j_call: TRBJ1-2
v_call: TRBV27

cdr3_aa: CAWSRISGANVLTF
j_call: TRBJ2-6
v_call: TRBV30

cdr3_aa: CASSETGAEAFF
j_call: TRBJ1-1
v_call: TRBV2

cdr3_aa: CASSLAGFSNEKLFF
j_call: TRBJ1-4
v_call: TRBV28

cdr3_aa: CASKPGQDGQPQHF
j_call: TRBJ1-5
v_call: TRBV6-5

cdr3_aa: CASSPGLAGGIQYF
j_call: TRBJ2-4
v_call: TRBV28

cdr3_aa: CAGETGSGNTIYF
j_call: TRBJ1-3
v_call: TRBV30

cdr3_aa: CASSLTGGESEAFF
j_call: TRBJ1-1
v_call: TRBV5-6

cdr3_aa: CASSSFLDRDLRDTQYF
j_call: TRBJ2-3
v_call: TRBV28

cdr3_aa: CASSPRGAESYSNQPQHF
j_call: TRBJ1-5
v_call: TRBV2

cdr3_aa: CASSRDAGTGSSNQPQHF
j_call: TRBJ1-5
v_call: TRBV6-6

cdr3_aa: CASSLRSGGPTDTQYF
j_call: TRBJ2-3
v_call: TRBV5-1

cdr3_aa: CASRGTSGLLTDTQYF
j_call: TRBJ2-3
v_call: TRBV19

cdr3_aa: CASSLGSHHSYEQYF
j_call: TRBJ2-7
v_call: TRBV7-2

cdr3_aa: CASSQVLDGHEQYF
j_call: TRBJ2-7
v_call: TRBV3-1/TRBV3-2

cdr3_aa: CASNSEGYTEAFF
j_call: TRBJ1-1
v_call: TRBV7-2

cdr3_aa: CASSTGTYYTEAFF
j_call: TRBJ1-1
v_call: TRBV18

cdr3_aa: CASSLRLALNTGELFF
j_call: TRBJ2-2
v_call: TRBV7-2

cdr3_aa: CSVAPRNTDTQYF
j_call: TRBJ2-3
v_call: TRBV29-1

cdr3_aa: CASSRITGTGGGNSPLHF
j_call: TRBJ1-6
v_call: TRBV4-3

cdr3_aa: CASSLLPGVGSPLHF
j_call: TRBJ1-6
v_call: TRBV7-2

cdr3_aa: CASSMGGQYSNQPQHF
j_call: TRBJ1-5
v_call: TRBV19

cdr3_aa: CASSKVQTGAPGYTF
j_call: TRBJ1-2
v_call: TRBV21-1

cdr3_aa: CASSKWDSPNEKLFF
j_call: TRBJ1-4
v_call: TRBV4-1

cdr3_aa: CASSYSGQDRYHSNQPQHF
j_call: TRBJ1-5
v_call: TRBV6-2/TRBV6-3

cdr3_aa: CANSFNPGGTDTQYF
j_call: TRBJ2-3
v_call: TRBV13

cdr3_aa: CASSLERFKQGATKLEAFF
j_call: TRBJ1-1
v_call: TRBV7-9

cdr3_aa: CASSSLIRTGGEQYF
j_call: TRBJ2-7
v_call: TRBV7-3

cdr3_aa: CASRGTGESYEQYF
j_call: TRBJ2-7
v_call: TRBV7-9

cdr3_aa: CASRSSGGDQDTQYF
j_call: TRBJ2-3
v_call: TRBV5-1

cdr3_aa: CASSEGTGRHYGYTF
j_call: TRBJ1-2
v_call: TRBV5-1

cdr3_aa: CASSGGRGLAGVRETQYF
j_call: TRBJ2-5
v_call: TRBV9

cdr3_aa: CASSLSLPGQGTEAFF
j_call: TRBJ1-1
v_call: TRBV5-1

cdr3_aa: CASSQRSGRGTDTQYF
j_call: TRBJ2-3
v_call: TRBV4-3

cdr3_aa: CATSRDLVRRGLNQPQHF
j_call: TRBJ1-5
v_call: TRBV15

cdr3_aa: CASSQEGVLATNEKLFF
j_call: TRBJ1-4
v_call: TRBV4-1

cdr3_aa: CASSRVKSGGEGPHETQYF
j_call: TRBJ2-5
v_call: TRBV6-2/TRBV6-3

cdr3_aa: CASSLAGIYGYTF
j_call: TRBJ1-2
v_call: TRBV28

cdr3_aa: CASSFTVYLNTGELFF
j_call: TRBJ2-2
v_call: TRBV5-1

cdr3_aa: CASRLGLAGGVRNEQFF
j_call: TRBJ2-1
v_call: TRBV3-1/TRBV3-2

cdr3_aa: CASSLVSGVEAFF
j_call: TRBJ1-1
v_call: TRBV7-9

cdr3_aa: CATSRSGREEQPQHF
j_call: TRBJ1-5
v_call: TRBV15

cdr3_aa: CASGGAYEQYF
j_call: TRBJ2-7
v_call: TRBV2

cdr3_aa: CASSRTTGPHEQYF
j_call: TRBJ2-7
v_call: TRBV3-1/TRBV3-2

cdr3_aa: CASSAGLGAFF
j_call: TRBJ1-1
v_call: TRBV6-2/TRBV6-3

cdr3_aa: CATSTGTGYYEQYF
j_call: TRBJ2-7
v_call: TRBV15

cdr3_aa: CASSYMLNNEQFF
j_call: TRBJ2-1
v_call: TRBV6-6

cdr3_aa: CAWSVRGYSPLHF
j_call: TRBJ1-6
v_call: TRBV30

cdr3_aa: CASSVGPGTDTQYF
j_call: TRBJ2-3
v_call: TRBV9

cdr3_aa: CASSSGKNTGELFF
j_call: TRBJ2-2
v_call: TRBV7-3

cdr3_aa: CASSLSLPVDYEQYF
j_call: TRBJ2-7
v_call: TRBV27

cdr3_aa: CASSPRGTGEAFF
j_call: TRBJ1-1
v_call: TRBV7-9

cdr3_aa: CASSPPTRVENTEAFF
j_call: TRBJ1-1
v_call: TRBV18

cdr3_aa: CASSYSSGGNNEQFF
j_call: TRBJ2-1
v_call: TRBV7-2

cdr3_aa: CASSDQAGYNEQFF
j_call: TRBJ2-1
v_call: TRBV25-1